The 3 T cell receptor beta chains presented below share a single source sample, sequenced in a study of blood T cell repertoires in COVID-19. Sequencing was performed with immunoSEQ multiplex PCR; in TCRdb, only in-frame clones are kept and a portion is missing. This sample yields about 76,000 clones, of which 88% are seen a single time; approximately 5% belongs to the top ten. Input material: peripheral blood. These receptors all come from a man aged 50 to 60 with active COVID-19.

The chain recombines TRBV7-2 with TRBJ1-5; D gene ambiguous. V was clipped by 5 bases and J by 9 bases, with 17 bases between them. Germline CDR1 is SGHTA and CDR2 is FQGNSA. The CDR3 is made up of 14 amino acids. This chain's CDR3 is CASSPERGNGPQHF. In DNA, the CDR3 is TGTGCCAGCAGCCCCGAACGGGGAAACGGGCCCCAGCATTTT.

The V gene is TRBV28, the J gene TRBJ2-1; TRBD2 aligns across 16 bases. Germline V CDR1 and CDR2: MDHEN, SYDVKM. The CDR3 spans 18 residues. With 5 bases clipped from V and 7 bases from J, the junction kept 11 bases outside the gene matches. CDR3 residues: CASSSGTSGRVRGNEQFF. CDR3 bases: TGTGCCAGCAGTAGCGGGACTAGCGGGAGGGTAAGGGGGAATGAGCAGTTCTTC.

V gene TRBV21-1 combines with J gene TRBJ1-2; TRBD1, the table's D call, lacks a check against the DNA. TRBV21-1 is noted as a pseudogene. This CDR3 has 18 residues. CDR3 protein: CASSAAIWTGVRLRGYTF. The CDR3 DNA follows: TGTGCCAGCAGCGCCGCAATATGGACAGGGGTCCGCCTCCGTGGCTACACCTTC.